These 10 T cell receptor beta chains originate from one sample sequenced in a study of blood T cell repertoires in COVID-19. Here immunoSEQ multiplex PCR was the method, and the copy in TCRdb shows in-frame clones only, minus some. The table has approximately 450,000 clones, about 85% seen once. Input material: PBMCs or T cells enriched from blood (not recorded which). The origin of the receptors is a woman aged 18 to 35 with acute COVID-19.

The chain joins TRBV9 to TRBJ2-2; 10 positions agree with TRBD2. V gave up 4 bases and J gave up 5 bases; unmatched junction bases: 8. The CDR3 totals 16 residues. CDR1 is SGDLS and CDR2 is YYNGEE in the germline V gene. The CDR3 spells CASSPWTSGGTGELFF. CDR3 coding DNA: TGTGCCAGCAGCCCTTGGACTAGCGGCGGGACCGGGGAGCTGTTTTTT.

This rearrangement joins TRBV5-4 to TRBJ2-4, with D maybe TRBD1 (6 bases). Germline assignment: CDR1 SGHNT and CDR2 YYREEE (reference sequence). This CDR3 is 16 amino acids long. Trimming pared 0 bases from V and 3 bases from J, leaving 13 bases between. DNA for the CDR3: TGTGCCAGCAGCTTGGGGGGGACACTGAGCAAAAACATTCAGTACTTC. It translates to CASSLGGTLSKNIQYF.

The gene calls are TRBV9 and TRBJ1-5, with D possibly TRBD1 on 5 matching bases. The CDR3 is 14 amino acids. The V end was cut by 0 bases, the J end by 1 base, with 5 bases between. Germline V gene data show CDR1 as SGDLS and CDR2 as YYNGEE. The CDR3 DNA sequence: TGTGCCAGCAGCGTAGCAGGGAGCAATCAGCCCCAGCATTTT. As protein: CASSVAGSNQPQHF.

The chain recombines TRBV11-2 with TRBJ2-3; 11 nucleotides match TRBD2. The CDR3 is 16 residues long. Looked up from germline, CDR1 is SGHAT and CDR2 is FQNNGV. The V gene end was trimmed by 1 base and the J gene end by 8 bases; junction bases not matched to a gene: 8. CDR3 sequence (DNA): TGTGCCAGCAGCTTAGGGTCAACTAGCGGGAGTGGTACGCAGTATTTT. Encoded protein: CASSLGSTSGSGTQYF.

The CDR3 protein is CASSLPMGSQETQYF. In DNA, the CDR3 is TGTGCCAGCAGTTTACCGATGGGGAGCCAAGAGACCCAGTACTTC. The V call is TRBV28, the J call TRBJ2-5, with a tentative D call TRBD2 (5 bases). CDR3 size: 15 residues. V lost 2 bases and J 1 base, leaving 11 bases between the germline ends. Germline values: CDR1 MDHEN, CDR2 SYDVKM.

This chain links TRBV28 with TRBJ1-6; TRBD1 aligns across 11 bases. Germline values: CDR1 MDHEN, CDR2 SYDVKM. V shed 8 bases, J shed 10 bases, and the junction held 4 bases outside the gene matches. This CDR3 is 13 amino acids long. The CDR3 spells CASGQGAGSPLHF. For the CDR3, the DNA is TGTGCCAGCGGACAGGGGGCAGGATCACCCCTCCACTTT.

This chain links TRBV25-1 with TRBJ1-4, with 9 nucleotides matching TRBD1. Per the germline V gene, CDR1 is MGHDK and CDR2 is SYGVNS. The junction had 8 bases not matched to a gene; V was cut back by 4 bases and J by 8 bases. CDR3 length: 15 amino acids. CDR3 bases: TGTGCCAGCAGTGGGTGGACAGGGGTTTGGGAAAAACTGTTTTTT. It encodes CASSGWTGVWEKLFF.

The chain recombines TRBV27 with TRBJ2-5, with 9 bases that match TRBD2. CDR1 and CDR2 (germline): MNHEY, SMNVEV (reference sequence). This CDR3 is 14 amino acids long. V was clipped by 1 base and J by 4 bases; unmatched bases: 1. The CDR3 sequence: CASSLYSGRETQYF. DNA of the CDR3: TGTGCCAGCAGTTTATATAGCGGGAGAGAGACCCAGTACTTC.

V is TRBV6-2 or TRBV6-3 and J is TRBJ2-3, with TRBD2 identical over 10 bases. Germline V gene sequence: CDR1 MNHEY, CDR2 SVGEGT. V was pared by 6 bases and J by 3 bases, with 6 bases of the junction left unmatched. There are 15 residues in the CDR3. CDR3: CASSSGTSETDTQYF. CDR3 bases: TGTGCCAGCAGCTCCGGGACTAGCGAGACAGATACGCAGTATTTT.

J is TRBJ2-3 and V is TRBV10-1, with 8 bases identical to TRBD1. V trimming: 2 bases; J trimming: 6 bases; junction bases outside the gene matches: 4. Germline loops: CDR1 WNHNN, CDR2 SYGVQD (reference sequence). This CDR3 is built from 14 residues. CDR3 region: CASSEGQGADTQYF. CDR3 sequence (DNA): TGCGCCAGCAGTGAGGGACAGGGTGCCGATACGCAGTATTTT.